This TCR beta chain was documented in a study of cytomegalovirus exposure and HLA in healthy donors. Study observations and caveats: V segments that were indistinguishable, TRBV6-2 and TRBV6-3 among them, were omitted from analysis. Later on, an analysis tied 15,000 to 20,000 TCR beta sequences to HLA alleles at 0.05 false discovery rate.

In the PCR, 60 Vbeta and 13 Jbeta primers were used. The protocol was immunoSEQ multiplex PCR, while the TCRdb copy is restricted to in-frame clones and leaves out a portion. The sample has about 110,000 clones; approximately 80% are singletons. Trimming took off 6 bases at V and 5 bases at J, with 8 bases between the two ends. The CDR3 has 12 amino acids. CDR1 is MDHEN and CDR2 is SYDVKM in the germline V gene. As concerns this clone: Its matching antigen is unknown.

The TCR sequence derives from a man aged 50-60 years in good health and CMV-seronegative. Material for sequencing was PBMCs. J is TRBJ1-5 and V is TRBV28; D is ambiguous. The CDR3 bases are TGTGCCAGCAGCCCTCCCGATCAGCCCCAGCATTTT. It translates to CASSPPDQPQHF.